Each of the 7 T cell receptor beta chains below was sequenced from the same sample in a study of beta chain features in type 1 diabetes. Expressed TCRB transcripts were sequenced, since all the RNA that had been isolated was reverse transcribed. Clones were sequenced by immunoSEQ multiplex PCR, and TCRdb holds only the in-frame ones, with some missing. Of under 950,000 clones in the sample, about 17% were seen once. The sample comprised naive CD4+ T cells from blood. The receptor source for this set is a woman aged 18-30 years in good health.

J is TRBJ2-7 and V is TRBV28, with TRBD1 matching 7 bases. The V segment lost 5 bases and the J segment 4 bases; nucleotides outside the gene matches: 8. The CDR3 length is 14 residues. Looked up from germline, CDR1 is MDHEN and CDR2 is SYDVKM. DNA of the CDR3: TGTGCCAGCAGTACCGGGACAGCCTCTTACGAGCAGTACTTC. Protein sequence: CASSTGTASYEQYF. The complete variable domain, with remaining parts taken from reference TRBV28 and TRBJ2-7, reads DVKVTQSSRYLVKRTGEKVFLECVQDMDHENMFWYRQDPGLGLRLIYFSYDVKMKEKGDIPEGYSVSREKKERFSLILESASTNQTSMYLCASSTGTASYEQYFGPGTRLTVT.

This clone was seen a few times. The V call is TRBV5-6, the J call TRBJ2-1; D may be TRBD1 (6 bases). This CDR3 spans 15 amino acids. Germline V CDR1 and CDR2: SGHDT, YYEEEE. The ends were cut back, 4 bases at V and 6 bases at J, with 17 bases in the middle. The CDR3 sequence is CASSKRTGPLNEQFF. CDR3 DNA sequence: TGTGCCAGCAGCAAACGAACAGGGCCCCTCAATGAGCAGTTCTTC.

The chain couples TRBV18 to TRBJ2-1; the D gene is possibly TRBD2 (6 bases). Trimming removed 6 bases at V and 9 bases at J, with 12 bases between. Germline-derived CDR1 and CDR2 are KGHSH and LQKENI. The CDR3 loop spans 12 amino acids. The CDR3 coding sequence is TGTGCCAGCTCCCTCGACGGGAGTGAGCAGTTCTTC. This translates into CASSLDGSEQFF. The full variable domain, in which reference TRBV18 and TRBJ2-1 provide the parts outside the CDR3, is NAGVMQNPRHLVRRRGQEARLRCSPMKGHSHVYWYRQLPEEGLKFMVYLQKENIIDESGMPKERFSAEFPKEGPSILRIQQVVRGDSAAYFCASSLDGSEQFFGPGTRLTVL.

This clone was counted between two and nine times. The V call is TRBV11-2, the J call TRBJ1-2; perhaps TRBD1 as D (6 bases). CDR1 and CDR2 (germline): SGHAT, FQNNGV. This CDR3 contains 18 residues. Trimming cost V 4 bases and J 4 bases, with 25 bases left between them. The CDR3, as DNA: TGTGCCAGCAGCTCCGCTAAAACAGGGACCCGGCCCCCCTATGGCTACACCTTC. Amino acids: CASSSAKTGTRPPYGYTF.

A few counts support this clone. V usage is TRBV5-1 and J usage is TRBJ2-5; D perhaps matches TRBD2 (6 bases). Germline V gene data show CDR1 as SGHRS and CDR2 as YFSETQ. With 0 bases removed from V and 2 bases from J, the gap between germline ends came to 11 bases. CDR3 length equals 15 residues. CDR3: CASSLEVAGQETQYF. The CDR3 region has the DNA TGCGCCAGCAGCTTGGAGGTGGCGGGACAAGAGACCCAGTACTTC. Drawing the rest from reference TRBV5-1 and TRBJ2-5, the complete variable domain is KAGVTQTPRYLIKTRGQQVTLSCSPISGHRSVSWYQQTPGQGLQFLFEYFSETQRNKGNFPGRFSGRQFSNSRSEMNVSTLELGDSALYLCASSLEVAGQETQYFGPGTRLLVL.

As DNA, the CDR3 is TGTGCCAGCAGCCCTACTAGCGGGAGGGGCGAGACCCAGTACTTC. Amino acid sequence: CASSPTSGRGETQYF. J is TRBJ2-5 and V is TRBV11-1; 13 bases align to TRBD2. V was pared by 5 bases and J by 5 bases, with 5 bases of the junction left unmatched. The CDR3 spans 15 residues. The germline CDR1 and CDR2 sequences are SGHAT and FQDESV (reference sequence).

The chain combines TRBV7-2 with TRBJ2-7; 9 positions agree with TRBD1. With 1 base clipped from V and 3 bases from J, the junction kept 10 bases outside the gene matches. Germline-derived CDR1 and CDR2 are SGHTA and FQGNSA. The CDR3 extends over 17 amino acids. In DNA form, the CDR3 reads TGTGCCAGCAGCTTAGGCGTTGGGACAGGGAAGTACTACGAGCAGTACTTC. Its translation is CASSLGVGTGKYYEQYF. Looking up the rest from reference TRBV7-2 and TRBJ2-7 gives the full variable domain: GAGVSQSPSNKVTEKGKDVELRCDPISGHTALYWYRQSLGQGLEFLIYFQGNSAPDKSGLPSDRFSAERTGGSVSTLTIQRTQQEDSAVYLCASSLGVGTGKYYEQYFGPGTRLTVT.